This TCR beta chain was captured in a study of cytomegalovirus exposure and HLA in healthy donors. Study-wide results and limits: Across donors, sequencing depth was assumed by presence/absence analyses to be roughly uniform.

On this clone: Its specificity is not known.

PCR was performed using 60 Vbeta and 13 Jbeta primers. Generated by immunoSEQ multiplex PCR, the TCRdb table keeps only in-frame clones and is missing some. Of some 160,000 clones listed, about four fifths are singletons. Germline V lookup: CDR1 SGDLS, CDR2 YYNGEE. Trimming took 0 bases from V and 1 from J, leaving 10 bases between them. This CDR3 comprises 15 residues. The sample consisted of PBMCs. The chain recombines TRBV9 with TRBJ2-5; D is undetermined. This clonotype was sampled from a male donor in good health and CMV-seropositive. CDR3 residues: CASSVDRVGQETQYF. Here the CDR3 DNA reads TGTGCCAGCAGCGTAGATCGGGTGGGCCAAGAGACCCAGTACTTC.